This record concerns one TCR beta chain sequence. The data originate from a study of cytomegalovirus exposure and HLA in healthy donors. The PCR had 60 Vbeta and 13 Jbeta primers. TCRdb keeps only in-frame clones here, not all; method: immunoSEQ multiplex PCR. The data contain almost 200,000 clones, about 76% of them singletons. This receptor was obtained from a male donor in good health and CMV-seropositive. The specimen was PBMCs.

The chain's CDR3 is CASSQESGRYGDTQYF. The CDR3 region has the DNA TGCGCCAGCAGCCAAGAAAGCGGGAGATACGGAGATACGCAGTATTTT. This chain joins TRBV4-3 and TRBJ2-3; 8 positions match TRBD2. The CDR3 is 16 amino acids. The trim removed 0 bases at V and 5 bases at J, leaving 7 bases unmatched. The germline V gene encodes CDR1 LGHNA and CDR2 YSLEER.